These 9 T cell receptor beta chains were sequenced from one sample in a study of early T cells in non-severe SARS-CoV-2 infection. TCRdb analysed the 5' RACE reads with MiXCR anew, one entry per CDR3 protein. This sample carries fewer than 80,000 distinct CDR3 sequences, 11% of them seen once, and the ten largest clones take about 12%. The input for sequencing was whole blood, taken at baseline. The origin of the receptors is an adult who was a healthcare worker with PCR-confirmed SARS-CoV-2 infection or an uninfected control (not recorded which).

This clonotype was seen many times. This rearrangement joins TRBV20-1 to TRBJ2-3; TRBD2 agrees at 10 bases. V lost 6 bases, J lost 1 base, and 16 bases stayed unmatched. Germline V gene data show CDR1 as DFQATT and CDR2 as SNEGSKA (reference sequence). The CDR3 length is 18 residues. The CDR3 DNA follows: TGCAGTGCAAGGACTGGAGCGGGGGGGCCCGCCGGCACAGATACGCAGTATTTT. This codes for CSARTGAGGPAGTDTQYF.

The rearrangement uses TRBV2 and TRBJ2-3; D might be TRBD2 (6 bases). The V end lost 5 bases, the J end lost 6 bases, and 12 bases lay between the germline ends. The CDR3 has 13 residues. Germline loops: CDR1 SNHLY, CDR2 FYNNEI. CDR3 region: CASSTTRGDTQYF. In DNA form, the CDR3 reads TGTGCCAGCAGTACTACTCGGGGGGATACGCAGTATTTT.

This sequence joins TRBV28 and TRBJ2-5; 9 bases are a match to TRBD2. In germline, CDR1 is MDHEN, CDR2 SYDVKM. The V gene end was trimmed by 6 bases and the J gene end by 7 bases; junction bases not matched to a gene: 6. This CDR3 is 13 amino acids long. The CDR3 DNA reads as TGTGCCAGCAGATTGAGTAGCGGGGGGACCCAGTACTTC. Translation gives CASRLSSGGTQYF.

The chain links TRBV11-3 to TRBJ2-1; D possibly uses TRBD1 or TRBD2 (5 bases each). CDR1 is SGHNT and CDR2 is YENEEA in the germline V gene. Trimming removed 5 bases from V and 6 bases from J, with 8 bases in between. The CDR3 is 12 amino acids. CDR3 sequence reads: CASSGDVNEQFF. The CDR3 nucleotides are TGTGCCAGCAGCGGGGACGTCAATGAGCAGTTCTTC.

This clonotype was recorded at least ten times. The CDR3 DNA follows: TGTGCCAGCAGCCAAGATCGGGGAGGGTTCGATACGCAGTATTTT. It is translated as CASSQDRGGFDTQYF. V is TRBV3-1 and J is TRBJ2-3; 7 bases line up with TRBD2. J lost 6 bases, V lost 0 bases, and 6 bases had no gene match. The V gene's germline CDR1 is LGHDT and CDR2 YNNKEL (reference sequence). The CDR3 is 15 residues long.

The chain combines TRBV3-1 with TRBJ2-5; D ambiguous. The CDR3 runs to 16 residues. Germline V gene sequence: CDR1 LGHDT, CDR2 YNNKEL (reference sequence). V was shortened by 5 bases and J by 2 bases, with 18 bases between the two germline ends. The CDR3 is CASSDVEAPFQETQYF. CDR3 in DNA: TGTGCCAGCAGCGACGTAGAAGCGCCTTTTCAAGAGACCCAGTACTTC.

The CDR3 loop is CSVVTGRMTEAFF. CDR3 nucleotide sequence: TGCAGCGTTGTGACGGGAAGGATGACTGAAGCTTTCTTT. The V call is TRBV29-1, the J call TRBJ1-1; the D is unclear. CDR1 is SQVTM, CDR2 ANQGSEA, per germline. The CDR3 totals 13 residues. V was trimmed by 4 bases and J by 5 bases, leaving 14 bases between them.

V gene TRBV28 combines with J gene TRBJ1-5; D possibly corresponds to TRBD1 (6 bases). Germline lookup yields CDR1 MDHEN and CDR2 SYDVKM. The CDR3 contains 14 residues. V lost 2 bases and J 7 bases, leaving 12 bases between the germline ends. CDR3 residues: CASSLAGEKQPQHF. As DNA, the CDR3 is TGTGCCAGCAGTTTAGCAGGGGAGAAGCAGCCCCAGCATTTT.

Ten or more counts support this clonotype. CDR3 in DNA: TGTGCCAGCAGCCAAGTAGGAGAACCAAATGAAAAACTGTTTTTT. Its translation: CASSQVGEPNEKLFF. J is TRBJ1-4 and V is TRBV3-1; D not certain. Germline assignment: CDR1 LGHDT and CDR2 YNNKEL (reference sequence). Trimming removed 1 base at V and 5 bases at J, with 11 bases between. CDR3 size: 15 residues.